This T cell receptor (beta chain) was recorded in a study of regulatory T cells in long-lasting Graves disease. General study results and limits: Thyroid tissue went unstudied; only peripheral blood was examined.

The CDR3 length is 12 residues. V was clipped by 7 bases and J by 5 bases; unmatched bases: 2. This clonotype was detected many times. Antigen specificity is unknown. Regarding time point: newly diagnosed GD, antithyroid drugs for less than 3 months. The authors made the TCR library using RNA they extracted from PBMCs. The authors built TCR beta libraries using iRepertoire HTBI primers and Arm-PCR of CDR3 regions. TCRdb reanalysed the multiplex PCR reads using MiXCR and keeps one entry per CDR3 protein. The sample holds about 530,000 distinct CDR3 sequences, 15% to 20% seen once. These same records also appear under a second study, on T cells in Graves' hyperthyroidism and ophthalmopathy. That study adds: Graves' hyperthyroidism was deemed stable given no ophthalmopathy progression within 18 months. Ophthalmopathy was told apart from stable hyperthyroidism by a 13 V-J model.

This sequence originates from a woman aged 35 to 59 with Graves disease. Sequencing used peripheral blood mononuclear cells (PBMCs), obtained at new diagnosis, from a patient treated with antithyroid drugs. The chain links TRBV12-3 or TRBV12-4 to TRBJ2-3, with 8 bases identical to TRBD2. The CDR3 spells CASTAGGDTQYF. The CDR3 nucleotides read TGTGCCAGCACCGCGGGGGGAGATACGCAGTATTTT.